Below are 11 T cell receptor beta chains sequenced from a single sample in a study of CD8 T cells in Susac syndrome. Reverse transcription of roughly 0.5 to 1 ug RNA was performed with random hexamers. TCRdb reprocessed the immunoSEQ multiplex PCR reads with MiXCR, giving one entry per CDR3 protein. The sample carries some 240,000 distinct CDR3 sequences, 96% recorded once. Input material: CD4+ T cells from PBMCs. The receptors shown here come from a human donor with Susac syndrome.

CDR3 residues: CSAGWAGMNTEAFF. In nucleotides, the CDR3 is TGCAGCGCTGGATGGGCGGGAATGAACACTGAAGCTTTCTTT. This chain links TRBV29-1 with TRBJ1-1, with D unclear. CDR1 SQVTM and CDR2 ANQGSEA come from the germline V gene. V lost 7 bases, J lost 0 bases, and 15 bases lay in between. The CDR3 is made up of 14 amino acids.

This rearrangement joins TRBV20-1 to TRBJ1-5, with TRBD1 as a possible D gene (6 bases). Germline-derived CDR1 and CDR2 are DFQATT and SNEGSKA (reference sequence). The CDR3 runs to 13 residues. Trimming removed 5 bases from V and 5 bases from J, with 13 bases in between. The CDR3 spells CSADKQGDQPQHF. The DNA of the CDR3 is TGCAGTGCTGACAAACAGGGAGATCAGCCCCAGCATTTT.

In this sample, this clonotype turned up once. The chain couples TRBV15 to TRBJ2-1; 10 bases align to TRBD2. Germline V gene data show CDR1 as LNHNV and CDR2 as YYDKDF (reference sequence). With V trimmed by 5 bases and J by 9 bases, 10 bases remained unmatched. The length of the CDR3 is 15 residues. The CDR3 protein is CATSPLGLAESEQFF. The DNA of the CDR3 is TGTGCCACCAGCCCACTAGGACTAGCGGAGAGTGAGCAGTTCTTC.

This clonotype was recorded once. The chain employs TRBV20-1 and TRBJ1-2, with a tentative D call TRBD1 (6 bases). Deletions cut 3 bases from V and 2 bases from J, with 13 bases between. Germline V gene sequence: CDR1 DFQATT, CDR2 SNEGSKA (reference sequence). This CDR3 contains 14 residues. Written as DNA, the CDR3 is TGCAGTGCTAGGCACTCTACAGGGAACTATGGCTACACCTTC. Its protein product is CSARHSTGNYGYTF.

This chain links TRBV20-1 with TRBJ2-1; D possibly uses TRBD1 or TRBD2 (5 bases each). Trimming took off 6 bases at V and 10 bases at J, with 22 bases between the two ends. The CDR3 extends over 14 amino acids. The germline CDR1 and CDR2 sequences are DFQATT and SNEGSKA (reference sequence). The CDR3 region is CSATGANDAGEQFF. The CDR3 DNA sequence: TGCAGTGCCACCGGGGCCAATGACGCAGGGGAGCAGTTCTTC.

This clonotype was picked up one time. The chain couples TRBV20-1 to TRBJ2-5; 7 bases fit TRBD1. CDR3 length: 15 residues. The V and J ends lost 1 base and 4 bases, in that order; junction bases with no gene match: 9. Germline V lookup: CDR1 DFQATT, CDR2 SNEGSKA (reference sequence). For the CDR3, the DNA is TGCAGTGCTAGAGGACAGGGTATCGTCGGAGAGACCCAGTACTTC. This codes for CSARGQGIVGETQYF.

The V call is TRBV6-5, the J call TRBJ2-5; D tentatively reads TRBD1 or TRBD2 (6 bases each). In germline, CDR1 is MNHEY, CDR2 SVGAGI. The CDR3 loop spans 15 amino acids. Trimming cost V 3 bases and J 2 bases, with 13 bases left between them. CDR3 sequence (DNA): TGTGCCAGCAGTTATGGAGGGGGGCTACAAGAGACCCAGTACTTC. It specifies CASSYGGGLQETQYF.

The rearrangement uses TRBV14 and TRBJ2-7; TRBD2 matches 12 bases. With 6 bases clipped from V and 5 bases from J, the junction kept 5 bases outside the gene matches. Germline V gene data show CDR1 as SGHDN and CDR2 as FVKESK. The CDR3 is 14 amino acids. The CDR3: CASRTSGGGDEQYF. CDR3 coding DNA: TGTGCCAGCAGGACTAGCGGGGGAGGTGACGAGCAGTACTTC.

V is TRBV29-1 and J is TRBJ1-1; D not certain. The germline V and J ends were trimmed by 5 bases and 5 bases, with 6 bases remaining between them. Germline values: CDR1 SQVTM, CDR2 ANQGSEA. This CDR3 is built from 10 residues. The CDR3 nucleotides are TGCAGCGTTTACTGGACTGAAGCTTTCTTT. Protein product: CSVYWTEAFF.

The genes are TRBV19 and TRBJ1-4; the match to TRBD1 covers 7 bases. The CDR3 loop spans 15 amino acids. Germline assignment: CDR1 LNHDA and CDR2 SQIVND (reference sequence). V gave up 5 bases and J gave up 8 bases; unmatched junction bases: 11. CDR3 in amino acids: CASSPMGTVGEKLFF. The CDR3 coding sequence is TGTGCCAGTAGTCCAATGGGGACAGTAGGAGAAAAACTGTTTTTT.

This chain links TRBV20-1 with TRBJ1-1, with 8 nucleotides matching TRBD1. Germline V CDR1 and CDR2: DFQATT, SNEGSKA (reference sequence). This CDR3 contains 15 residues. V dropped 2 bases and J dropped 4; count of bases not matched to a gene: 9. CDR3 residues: CSARQGASSGTEAFF. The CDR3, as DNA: TGCAGTGCTAGACAGGGGGCAAGTTCTGGCACTGAAGCTTTCTTT.